Sequencing of this T cell receptor beta chain was carried out in a study of blood T cells in healthy people across ages. Broader study findings: PBMCs that were unsorted prevented a conclusive naive versus antigen-experienced comparison. The long-lived group displayed more naive CD4+ cells, plus higher diversity, than the aged donors did.

Together with a sample-barcoded 5' primer, a J-beta primer mix was included in a second PCR lasting roughly 7 to 11 cycles. Through a template-switch adaptor with 12 random nucleotides, each cDNA molecule received a tag. TCRdb called the 5' RACE reads again in MiXCR, with one record for every CDR3 protein. The top ten clones hold around 15% of a sample with roughly 930,000 distinct CDR3 sequences, roughly 52% of them seen once. As for this clonotype: Its antigen remains unidentified.

The CDR3 is made up of 14 amino acids. Trimming took 4 bases from V and 0 from J, leaving 9 bases between them. From germline, CDR1 is LGHDT and CDR2 YNNKEL (reference sequence). Sequencing was performed on blood. The chain recombines TRBV3-1 with TRBJ2-5; D gene unclear. This sequence originates from a man under 40 in good health. CDR3 DNA sequence: TGTGCCAGCAGCCTACGACGCAACCAAGAGACCCAGTACTTC. Protein: CASSLRRNQETQYF.